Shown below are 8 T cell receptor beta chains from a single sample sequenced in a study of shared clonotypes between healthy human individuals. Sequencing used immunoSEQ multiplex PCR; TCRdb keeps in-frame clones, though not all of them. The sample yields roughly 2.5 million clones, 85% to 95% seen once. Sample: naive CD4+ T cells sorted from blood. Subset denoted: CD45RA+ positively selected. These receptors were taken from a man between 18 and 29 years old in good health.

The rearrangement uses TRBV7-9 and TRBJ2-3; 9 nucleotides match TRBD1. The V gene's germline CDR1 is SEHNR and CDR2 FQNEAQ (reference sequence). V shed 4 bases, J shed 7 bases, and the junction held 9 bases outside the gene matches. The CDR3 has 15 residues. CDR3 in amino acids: CASSSGTGRMNTQYF. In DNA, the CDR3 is TGTGCCAGCAGCTCTGGGACAGGGCGGATGAATACGCAGTATTTT.

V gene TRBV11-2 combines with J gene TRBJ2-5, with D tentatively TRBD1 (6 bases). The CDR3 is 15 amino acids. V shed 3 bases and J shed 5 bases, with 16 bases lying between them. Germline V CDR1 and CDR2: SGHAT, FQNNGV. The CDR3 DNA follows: TGTGCCAGCAGCTTCAGACAGGCCCCCGGGGAGACCCAGTACTTC. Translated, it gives CASSFRQAPGETQYF.

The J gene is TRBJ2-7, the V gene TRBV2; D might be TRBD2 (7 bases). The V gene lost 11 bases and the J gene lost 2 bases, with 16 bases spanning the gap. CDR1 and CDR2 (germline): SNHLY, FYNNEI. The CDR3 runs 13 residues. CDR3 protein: CAGNRGAAYEQYF. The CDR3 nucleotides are TGTGCCGGGAATCGGGGGGCGGCCTACGAGCAGTACTTC.

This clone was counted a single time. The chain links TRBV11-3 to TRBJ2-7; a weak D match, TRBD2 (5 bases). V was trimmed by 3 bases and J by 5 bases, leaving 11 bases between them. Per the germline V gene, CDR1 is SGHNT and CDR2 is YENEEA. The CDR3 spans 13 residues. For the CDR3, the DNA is TGTGCCAGCAGCTTGGTGGGGAGTCACGAGCAGTACTTC. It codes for CASSLVGSHEQYF.

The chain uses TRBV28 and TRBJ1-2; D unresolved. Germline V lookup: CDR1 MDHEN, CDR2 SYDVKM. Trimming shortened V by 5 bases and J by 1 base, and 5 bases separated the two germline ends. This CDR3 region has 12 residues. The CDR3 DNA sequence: TGTGCCAGCAGTACCATTAACTATGGCTACACCTTC. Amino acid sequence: CASSTINYGYTF.

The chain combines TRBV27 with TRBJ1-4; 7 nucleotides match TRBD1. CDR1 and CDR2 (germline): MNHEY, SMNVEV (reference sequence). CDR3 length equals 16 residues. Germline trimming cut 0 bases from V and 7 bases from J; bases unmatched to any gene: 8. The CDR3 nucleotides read TGTGCCAGCAGTTTATCGGGGACAGTTCGAGCTGAAAAACTGTTTTTT. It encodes CASSLSGTVRAEKLFF.

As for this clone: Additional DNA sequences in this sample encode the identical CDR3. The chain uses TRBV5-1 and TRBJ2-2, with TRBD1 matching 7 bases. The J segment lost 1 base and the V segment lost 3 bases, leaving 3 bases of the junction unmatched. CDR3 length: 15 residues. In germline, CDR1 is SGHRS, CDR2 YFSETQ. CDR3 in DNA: TGCGCCAGCAGCTCCGGGACAGAGAACACCGGGGAGCTGTTTTTT. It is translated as CASSSGTENTGELFF.

This CDR3 is CASSITAGSSTDTQYF. The CDR3 DNA reads as TGCGCCAGCAGCATCACCGCGGGGTCTAGCACAGATACGCAGTATTTT. The chain employs TRBV5-1 and TRBJ2-3; perhaps TRBD2 as D (6 bases). Germline CDR1 reads SGHRS; CDR2 reads YFSETQ. This CDR3 spans 16 amino acids. V was pared by 4 bases and J by 0 bases, with 15 bases between.